This T cell receptor beta chain was recorded in a study of blood T cells in healthy people across ages (dated by TCRdb to between 2015 and 2016). Turning to the overall study: In model experiments, roughly one uniquely barcoded TCR beta cDNA molecule per two T cells was captured by template switching. Four age groups were formed from the donors: young (average approximately 15 years), middle-aged (approximately 42), aged (roughly 58) and long-lived (about 75). Using the same blood draw, the study looked at two additional independent replicas of 1 million unique cDNA reads for two donors, one aged 18 to 30 and the other aged 80 or older. To track age-related changes in TCR beta repertoire diversity, the study relied on deep sequencing normalized with unique cDNA molecular identifiers. General findings and caveats noted by the study authors: Since profiling was done on bulk unsorted PBMCs, naive and antigen-experienced compartments could not be conclusively compared. There was a strong correlation between observed TCR beta diversity and the percentage of naive T cells measured by flow cytometry. Estimates of total diversity from one million sequenced T cells were regarded as lower bounds and underestimates. Because donor CMV infection status was unknown, age-related changes in expanded clonotypes were potentially confounded. Compared with the aged group, the long-lived group had more naive CD4+ T cells, fewer expanded clones and increased TCR diversity, a pattern suggesting age selection. As age increased, observed TCR beta diversity per million T cells dropped in a roughly linear way, and a significant reduction was already evident by age about 40.

Concerning this clonotype itself: There is no known antigen for this receptor. Qualities for individual bases were not recorded, and no much larger clone is one base off.

The protocol used for the library was 5' RACE. The sequencer listed for this sample is Illumina HiSeq 2500. The second PCR ran for roughly 6 to 11 cycles and used a J-beta primer mix along with a sample-barcoded 5' primer. A template-switch 5' adaptor carrying 12 random nucleotides introduced a unique molecular identifier onto each TCR beta cDNA molecule. Each sample yielded at least 3 million CDR3-containing paired-end reads. All of the RNA was converted into first-strand cDNA using the Mint cDNA synthesis kit, with a TRBC-specific oligonucleotide serving as the primer. Following uracil-DNA glycosylase treatment, all cDNA underwent a first 18-cycle PCR with the universal primers M1SS and BC2_uni_R. The study's own analysis went as follows. For normalization, 1 million high-quality reads, each with a distinct molecular identifier, were randomly selected from each sample. Reads sharing molecular identifiers were discarded rather than binned into consensus sequences. MiTCR, with a Q25 quality threshold and the strictest error-elimination algorithm, was used for CDR3 identification, clonotype clustering and error correction. Lower-bound total TCR beta diversity was estimated with a nonparametric unseen species model using Euler transformation. The public sequencing data were trimmed at Q25 with fastp and processed into clonotypes with MiXCR by TCRdb, which kept only in-frame beta chains. Rows are combined by CDR3 protein, so each entry shows the most common genes and DNA. TCRdb, not the authors, supplied the V and J calls. Recorded for this sample are more than 650,000 distinct CDR3 sequences; roughly 26% of them occurred a single time. Over 2.5% of the sample belongs to the ten largest clones.

CDR3 length: 17 amino acids, cysteine to phenylalanine. CDR3 DNA is the only sequence kept; it has 51 bases, read in frame from the first base. Sequences SGHRS (CDR1) and YFSETQ (CDR2) are obtained from the germline V gene. V and J are truncated by 3 bases and 3 bases respectively, leaving an intervening sequence of 22 bases. The donors were 40 or so Caucasian individuals from Russia, aged roughly 6 to 100 years, who were systemically healthy. Ten milliliters of peripheral blood were drawn from each donor into EDTA-treated Vacutainer tubes. PBMCs were isolated by Ficoll-Paque density-gradient centrifugation, with at least 6 million obtained per sample. Total RNA, at least 6 micrograms per sample, was extracted from PBMCs with Trizol reagent. Naive CD45RAhigh/CD27high T cell percentages were measured by flow cytometry on a PBMC aliquot from every donor. These same data were also listed under a study on T cells of mothers and their children. Drawing on the second study: Nine systemically healthy Caucasian individuals served as donors, namely three mothers together with their six children. cDNA synthesis used all of the extracted RNA, with 1.5 ug of RNA in each 15 ul reaction. Sample barcodes and 2-4 random nucleotides were added via the M1S primer in the second PCR. Each mother yielded over 10 million TCR beta CDR3 reads and each child about 3 million reads. TCR recombination output is similarly shaped by thymic selection in related and unrelated pairs, with a minor effect exerted by inherited differences. Related mother-child pairs always showed normalized repertoire overlap that was slightly higher than in unrelated mother-child pairs, though the difference was never significant. Persistent microchimeric T cell clones were not detected, at a sensitivity of 85 to 100 clones per million clonotypes. Deep NGS was used in the study to compare the TCR beta repertoires of mothers and children and to look for features that separate related mother-child pairs from unrelated individuals. Mothers averaged roughly 40 +/- 4 years of age and children averaged about 10 +/- 4 years. After adapter ligation with NEBNext reagents, the libraries were sequenced on Illumina HiSeq 2000 with 100+100 nt paired-end reads. Mother and child libraries were prepared a month apart and sequenced in separate runs to prevent cross-contamination. Each donor had between roughly 450,000 and 2,100,000 distinct TCR beta clonotypes identified. Naive TCR beta clonotypes were estimated from low-frequency clonotypes matched to each donor's FACS-determined naive share, without sorting.

In this chain, TRBV5-1 is recombined with TRBJ2-7; the D call is tentative, TRBD1 or TRBD2, as each matches 5 bases. Sequenced sample: blood. This clonotype was sampled from a boy aged 5-17 years in good health. The DNA is as follows: TGCGCCAGCAGCTCAAACGCACCGGGACGGACGATCTACGAGCAGTACTTC. Its protein product is CASSSNAPGRTIYEQYF.